A selection of T cell receptor beta chains follows, all from one sample in a study of regulatory T cells in long-lasting Graves disease. TCRdb used MiXCR to reprocess the multiplex PCR reads, holding one entry per CDR3 protein. The sample holds 420,000 or so distinct CDR3 sequences, over 15% seen once. This sample also appeared in a second study, on T cells in Graves' hyperthyroidism and ophthalmopathy.

The sequencing used peripheral blood mononuclear cells (PBMCs), collected at new diagnosis, from a patient treated with antithyroid drugs. These receptor sequences come from a woman younger than 35 with Graves disease. CDR3s include the opening cysteine and the closing phenylalanine or tryptophan. D genes are given only for firm matches. For some rows the clone size is stated as once, few or many, or as a class when expanded; others skip it.

size,V,D,J,DNA,CDR3
many,TRBV11-1,-,TRBJ2-1,TGTGCCAGCAGCCCCACCACTTACAATGAGCAGTTCTTC,CASSPTTYNEQFF
-,TRBV5-1,-,TRBJ2-7,TGCGCCAGCAACACCTGGGGCCGGGATGGCTACGAGCAGTACTTC,CASNTWGRDGYEQYF
-,TRBV20-1,TRBD1,TRBJ1-3,TGCAGTGCTAGCAGGGGGATTGAGGAAAACACCATATATTTT,CSASRGIEENTIYF
many,TRBV30,-,TRBJ2-3,TGTGCCTGGAGTGACCTGAGACAAAGAGGTACGCAGTATTTT,CAWSDLRQRGTQYF
many,TRBV28,-,TRBJ1-2,TGTGCCAGCAGTTTCTTAGGTTTCTATGGCTACACCTTC,CASSFLGFYGYTF
many,TRBV28,-,TRBJ2-5,TGTGCCAGCCACAGGGCGGGAGAGACCCAGTACTTC,CASHRAGETQYF
many,TRBV3-1,TRBD1,TRBJ1-1,TGTGCCAGCAGCCAAGATCAAGGACAGGCCGCCCTGATGTCAGCTTTCTTT,CASSQDQGQAALMSAFF
many,TRBV18,-,TRBJ2-3,TGTGCCAGCTCACCCGGAGACACAGATACGCAGTATTTT,CASSPGDTDTQYF
many,TRBV5-1,-,TRBJ2-1,TGCGCCAGCAGCTCCGGCCAGGGTAGCCTTAATGAGCAGTTCTTC,CASSSGQGSLNEQFF
few,TRBV2,TRBD2,TRBJ2-5,TGTGCCAGCACGGCGGGAGAAAGGGAGACCCAGTACTTC,CASTAGERETQYF
many,TRBV7-9,TRBD2,TRBJ2-7,TGTGCCAGCAGCTCCGGCTCGGGACTAGCAGTATACGAGCAGTACTTC,CASSSGSGLAVYEQYF
many,TRBV6-9,TRBD2,TRBJ2-7,TGTGCCAGCAGTTATCATCCTGCTGGGACTAGCGGGAGAGGGGTCTACGAGCAGTACTTC,CASSYHPAGTSGRGVYEQYF
few,TRBV10-3,TRBD2,TRBJ2-3,TGTGCCATCAGTGAGGTGACTAGCGGGAGGGCCGGCCAAGTAGATACGCAGTATTTT,CAISEVTSGRAGQVDTQYF
-,TRBV20-1,-,TRBJ1-6,TGCAGTGCTAGAGTGGGTGGGGGGGGCGCAGAGTCACCCCTCCACTTT,CSARVGGGGAESPLHF
many,TRBV11-2,TRBD1,TRBJ1-1,TGTGCCAGCAGCTTAGATGGGACAGGCTACACTGAAGCTTTCTTT,CASSLDGTGYTEAFF
many,TRBV9,-,TRBJ2-3,TGTGCCAGCAGCGCGATTACAGATACGCAGTATTTT,CASSAITDTQYF
many,TRBV12-5,-,TRBJ2-1,TGTGCTAGTGGTCCCCCCACGGCAGATGAGCAGTTCTTC,CASGPPTADEQFF
-,TRBV5-5,-,TRBJ2-5,TGTGCCAGCAGCTTGGACATCAGCGGCCAAGAGACCCAGTACTTC,CASSLDISGQETQYF
-,TRBV6-5,-,TRBJ2-1,TGTGCCAGCAGTTACTCGTCCGGGCCCTCGACTGAGCAGTTCTTC,CASSYSSGPSTEQFF
few,TRBV5-1,-,TRBJ1-2,TGCGCCAGCAGCTTGGATAAGGGCGCCGAGGGCTACACCTTC,CASSLDKGAEGYTF
many,TRBV28,-,TRBJ1-1,TGTGCCAGCAGTTTAGTTGGCGGGACCGAAGCTTTCTTT,CASSLVGGTEAFF
-,TRBV5-1,-,TRBJ2-7,TGCGCCAGCAGCTTGACCGCAGGGGACCCCTACGAGCAGTACTTC,CASSLTAGDPYEQYF
many,TRBV20-1,-,TRBJ2-1,TGCAGTGCTAGAGATTGGGGCGAGGCCTACAATGAGCAGTTCTTC,CSARDWGEAYNEQFF
many,TRBV5-1,TRBD1,TRBJ1-4,TGCGCCAGCAGCCGCGAGACAGGGACCGAAAAACTGTTTTTT,CASSRETGTEKLFF
many,TRBV24-1,-,TRBJ2-2,TGTGCCACCAGTGGCCAGGGGATTCTAACCGGGGAGCTGTTTTTT,CATSGQGILTGELFF
few,TRBV5-1,TRBD1,TRBJ2-3,TGCGCCAGCAGCCCCCGGACAGGGGTCGTGGATACGCAGTATTTT,CASSPRTGVVDTQYF
many,TRBV12-3/TRBV12-4,TRBD2,TRBJ2-7,TGTGCCAGCAGTTTAGGCCCCGGACTAGCGGGGGCTAGCTCCTACGAGCAGTACTTC,CASSLGPGLAGASSYEQYF
-,TRBV6-1,-,TRBJ1-1,TGTGCCAGCGGCCCTCCGCTACTACTCCCTGAAGCTTTCTTT,CASGPPLLLPEAFF
many,TRBV24-1,TRBD2,TRBJ2-1,TGTGCCACCAGTGAACTAGCGGGAGCCTACAATGAGCAGTTCTTC,CATSELAGAYNEQFF
many,TRBV12-3/TRBV12-4,TRBD1,TRBJ2-7,TGTGCCAGCAGTTCCTGGGACAGCTACGAGCAGTACTTC,CASSSWDSYEQYF
many,TRBV7-2,TRBD2,TRBJ2-4,TGTGCCAGCAGCCCGGGACTAGCGGGCAATCAGTACTTC,CASSPGLAGNQYF
many,TRBV12-3/TRBV12-4,-,TRBJ2-5,TGTGCCAGCAGTTTTGGGTTTTGGACGGACTCCCAAGAGACCCAGTACTTC,CASSFGFWTDSQETQYF
few,TRBV28,-,TRBJ1-1,TGTGCCAGCAGTTATCGGGGGAATGCTTTCTTT,CASSYRGNAFF
few,TRBV19,-,TRBJ2-7,TGTGCCAGTAGTGCCGCACGTACAGGATTTACTAACTACGAGCAGTACTTC,CASSAARTGFTNYEQYF
few,TRBV27,-,TRBJ2-7,TGTGCCAGCAGTTGGGGTACAGCCTACGAGCAGTACTTC,CASSWGTAYEQYF
few,TRBV30,-,TRBJ1-1,TGTGCCTGGAGTGCACCGGGTCCTGAAGCTTTCTTT,CAWSAPGPEAFF